This T cell receptor (beta chain) comes out of a study of T-cell reconstitution after alpha-beta-depleted transplantation in children. Regarding this clonotype: Antigen unknown.

Points from the study as a whole: Reportedly, roughly two months post-transplant, alpha-beta T cells arose from several hundred expanded graft clones.

Unique molecular identifiers were incorporated into the prepared TCRbeta library. TCRdb passed the PCR reads through MiXCR, listing each CDR3 protein once. The data show roughly 490,000 distinct CDR3 sequences, with over 9.5% seen just once and approximately 14% held by the top ten. The sequencing used PBMCs, mostly from graft donor cells, collected 180 days after TCRalphabeta/CD19-depleted stem cell transplant. The TCR was taken from a female patient aged 2-10 years who had a stem cell transplant for aplastic anemia, so the T cells may come from the graft donor.

The DNA for the CDR3 is TGTGCCAGCAGCGTAGTTGGACTAGCGGGAGTCGAGCAGTACTTC. As protein: CASSVVGLAGVEQYF. This sequence joins TRBV9 and TRBJ2-7; 13 nucleotides line up with TRBD2. The CDR3 consists of 15 residues. Germline V lookup: CDR1 SGDLS, CDR2 YYNGEE. With V trimmed by 0 bases and J by 6 bases, 3 bases remained unmatched.